The sequence of this T cell receptor beta chain was determined in a study of Tregs in tolerant kidney transplant recipients. Study results and limitations: Some patients' samples used different primers over time, so nucleotide sequences weren't comparable. Validation in larger populations is needed because few patients were studied. This study did not directly address biological reproducibility. Activated donor B cell expansion appeared to reveal the most relevant donor-specific TCRbeta repertoire.

Recipients received nonmyeloablative bone marrow transplants from related graft donors, with transient mixed chimerism. The CDR3 consists of 13 residues. With 6 bases removed from V and 4 bases from J, the gap between germline ends came to 13 bases. Germline assignment: CDR1 KGHSH and CDR2 LQKENI. With respect to this clone: Its antigen is currently unknown. The sequenced fragment ends 3 residues before the CDR3 boundary, so the rest is inferred from the germline J gene.

Clones were read by immunoSEQ multiplex PCR, and TCRdb kept only the in-frame ones, dropping some. The table lists around 33,000 clones. This clonotype was obtained from a human patient who received a combined kidney and bone marrow transplant. Some T cells may trace back to the graft donor. The rearrangement uses TRBV18 and TRBJ2-7; D is unresolved. The material was CD4+ T cells from blood (PBMCs), obtained 24 months after the transplant. The chain's CDR3 is CASSPTHSYEQYF. CDR3 DNA (partial): TGTGCCAGCTCGCCGACCCACAGTTACGAG.